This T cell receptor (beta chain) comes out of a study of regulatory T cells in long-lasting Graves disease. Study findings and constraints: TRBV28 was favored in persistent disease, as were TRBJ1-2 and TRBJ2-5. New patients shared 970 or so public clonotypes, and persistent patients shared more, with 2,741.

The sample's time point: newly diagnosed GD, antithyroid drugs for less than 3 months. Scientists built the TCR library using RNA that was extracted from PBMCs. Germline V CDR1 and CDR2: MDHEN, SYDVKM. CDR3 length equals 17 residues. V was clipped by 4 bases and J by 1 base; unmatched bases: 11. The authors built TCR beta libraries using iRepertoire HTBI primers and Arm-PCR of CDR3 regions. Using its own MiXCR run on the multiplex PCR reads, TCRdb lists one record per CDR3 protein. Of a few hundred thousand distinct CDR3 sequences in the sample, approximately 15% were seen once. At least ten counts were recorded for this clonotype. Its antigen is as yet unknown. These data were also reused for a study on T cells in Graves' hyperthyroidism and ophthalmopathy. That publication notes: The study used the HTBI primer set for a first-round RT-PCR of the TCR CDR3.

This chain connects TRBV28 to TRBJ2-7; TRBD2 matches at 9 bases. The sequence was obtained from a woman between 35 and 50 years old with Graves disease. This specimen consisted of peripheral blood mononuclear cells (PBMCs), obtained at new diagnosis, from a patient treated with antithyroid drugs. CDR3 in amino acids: CASSSLIAGVSSYEQYF. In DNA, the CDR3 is TGTGCCAGCAGTTCCCTTATAGCGGGAGTGAGTTCCTACGAGCAGTACTTC.